This T cell receptor (beta chain) stems from a study of spatial heterogeneity in lung cancer. Study in general: The mean occurrence of each unique TCR and UMI combination in raw reads exceeded nine.

This clonotype was seen many times. Germline V gives CDR1 SGHVS, CDR2 FQNEAQ. V trimming: 5 bases; J trimming: 0 bases; junction bases outside the gene matches: 9. This CDR3 region has 16 residues. Each TCR cDNA molecule carried a unique molecular identifier. A single record per CDR3 protein comes from TCRdb applying MiXCR to the 5' RACE reads. The sample carries about 15,000 distinct CDR3 sequences, almost 8% recorded once. Indicated time point: sample taken at primary tumor resection. Sequencing of whole RNA from tumor, nontumor lung or frozen PBMC involved no sorting. A total of some 70 untreated early-stage non-small cell lung cancer patients served as donors.

This receptor was identified in a female donor with early-stage non-small cell lung cancer. The source material was PBMCs, sampled at surgery. The genes are TRBV7-8 and TRBJ1-1; 7 bases match TRBD1. The chain's CDR3 is CASSPTTGTLNTEAFF. In DNA, the CDR3 is TGTGCCAGCAGCCCAACGACAGGGACCTTGAACACTGAAGCTTTCTTT.